The entry below gives a single T cell receptor beta chain sequence along with its context. Its antigen is not known. This sample is part of a study of cytomegalovirus exposure and HLA in healthy donors. Study-level information: As an earlier analysis found, some 170 million T cells yielded fewer than 130 million unique TCR beta sequences.

Trimming took off 7 bases at V and 7 bases at J, with 17 bases between the two ends. Germline V gene lookup returns CDR1 MDHEN and CDR2 SYDVKM. This CDR3 is 13 amino acids long. Points from the study as a whole: Later analysis identified a missense DCLRE1C variant that was linked to TCR beta V- and J-gene trimming. Per a later analysis, HLA-associated TCR beta chains showed more clonal expansion than other, equally common TCR beta chains. Earlier analysis found most TCR beta V segments productive about 87% or about 30% of the time.

The PCR employed 60 Vbeta primers together with 13 Jbeta primers. Some clones are missing from TCRdb's copy, which holds only in-frame ones; the method was immunoSEQ multiplex PCR. In all, the sample yields fewer than 200,000 clones. J is TRBJ2-7 and V is TRBV28; a possible D gene is TRBD2 (6 bases). Sequenced input: PBMCs. The source is a man aged 30-40 years in good health and CMV-seronegative. The CDR3 is CASTRDSRGEQYF. CDR3 DNA sequence: TGTGCCAGCACACGGGACTCCCGAGGGGAGCAGTACTTC. Complete variable domain (other parts from reference TRBV28 and TRBJ2-7): DVKVTQSSRYLVKRTGEKVFLECVQDMDHENMFWYRQDPGLGLRLIYFSYDVKMKEKGDIPEGYSVSREKKERFSLILESASTNQTSMYLCASTRDSRGEQYFGPGTRLTVT.